These 5 T cell receptor beta chains were sequenced from one sample in a study of blood T cell repertoires in COVID-19. Generated by immunoSEQ multiplex PCR, the TCRdb table keeps only in-frame clones and is missing some. The sample has about 380,000 clones, 70% to 85% seen once. The sequenced sample consisted of peripheral blood. The receptors derive from a human donor with acute or convalescent COVID-19. The donor label of this sample is uncertain.

The chain is built from TRBV18 and TRBJ2-1, with 7 bases lining up with TRBD2. The V and J ends lost 3 bases and 0 bases, in that order; junction bases with no gene match: 5. Germline lookup yields CDR1 KGHSH and CDR2 LQKENI. The CDR3 has 16 residues. The CDR3 region is CASSPRLALSYNEQFF. CDR3 DNA: TGTGCCAGCTCACCCCGACTAGCCCTCTCCTACAATGAGCAGTTCTTC.

This clone was counted between two and nine times. This chain uses TRBV18 with TRBJ2-5, with D possibly TRBD1 on 6 matching bases. This CDR3 is built from 19 residues. V lost 3 bases and J 2 bases, leaving 25 bases between the germline ends. Germline CDR1 reads KGHSH; CDR2 reads LQKENI. The CDR3 protein is CASSPNLYGQTALQETQYF. CDR3 sequence (DNA): TGTGCCAGCTCACCCAACCTCTACGGACAGACGGCCCTTCAAGAGACCCAGTACTTC.

The V and J genes are TRBV2 and TRBJ2-2; 7 nucleotides match TRBD1. The germline gives CDR1 SNHLY, CDR2 FYNNEI. The CDR3 length is 15 residues. This CDR3 reads CASSRQGVFSGELFF. DNA for the CDR3: TGTGCTTCCTCTCGGCAGGGGGTCTTTTCCGGGGAGCTGTTTTTT.

The chain uses TRBV6-1 and TRBJ2-6, with D maybe TRBD1 (6 bases). The V gene lost 4 bases and the J gene lost 5 bases, with 18 bases spanning the gap. The CDR3 runs to 17 residues. The germline V gene has CDR1 MNHNS and CDR2 SASEGT. This chain's CDR3 is CASSAQGGNYRANVLTF. DNA of the CDR3: TGTGCCAGCAGTGCACAAGGGGGAAACTATAGGGCCAACGTCCTGACTTTC.

The gene calls are TRBV11-2 and TRBJ1-2, with D possibly matching TRBD1 (6 bases). The V end lost 1 base, the J end lost 7 bases, and 13 bases lay between the germline ends. Germline V CDR1 and CDR2: SGHAT, FQNNGV. There are 14 residues in the CDR3. The CDR3 DNA reads TGTGCCAGCAGCTTAGCCAGGGGCAGTGGTGGCTACACCTTC. This codes for CASSLARGSGGYTF.